This is a list of T cell receptor beta chains from one sample in a study of blood T cell repertoires in COVID-19. Sequencing was performed with immunoSEQ multiplex PCR; in TCRdb, only in-frame clones are kept and a portion is missing. The data show 250,000 to 350,000 clones, approximately 90% seen once. Sequencing was done on a sample of peripheral blood. The receptors here all came from a woman aged 45-59 years with COVID-19, enrolled during active disease. Both conserved end residues are part of each CDR3. D genes are given only for firm matches. Not every row has a clone size; where given, it reads once, few, many or a size class.

d_call	v_call	clone_size	j_call	cdr3_aa	cdr3_nt
TRBD1	TRBV6-2/TRBV6-3	-	TRBJ1-1	CASSYDRDLMNTEAFF	TGTGCCAGCAGTTACGACAGGGACCTAATGAACACTGAAGCTTTCTTT
TRBD1	TRBV6-5	-	TRBJ2-7	CASSQDRGPEQYF	TGTGCCAGCAGCCAGGACAGGGGGCCCGAGCAGTACTTC
TRBD2	TRBV20-1	-	TRBJ2-1	CSASSGTSGSLIGRFF	TGCAGTGCTAGTTCCGGGACTAGCGGGAGTCTAATAGGACGGTTCTTC
-	TRBV18	-	TRBJ2-1	CASSTAAGKNEQFF	TGTGCCAGCTCAACCGCCGCAGGGAAGAATGAGCAGTTCTTC
-	TRBV3-1/TRBV3-2	-	TRBJ1-6	CASSQDVDNSPLHF	TGTGCCAGCAGCCAAGATGTAGATAATTCACCCCTCCACTTT
TRBD1	TRBV12-3/TRBV12-4	-	TRBJ2-7	CASTLGTAKYF	TGTGCCAGCACTCTGGGGACAGCTAAGTACTTC
TRBD1	TRBV7-9	-	TRBJ2-6	CASSSTGTGFSGANVLTF	TGTGCCAGCAGCTCTACCGGGACAGGGTTTTCTGGGGCCAACGTCCTGACTTTC
TRBD2	TRBV19	-	TRBJ2-7	CASTMGGTSGSYEQYF	TGTGCCAGTACTATGGGGGGGACTAGCGGGTCCTACGAGCAGTACTTC
TRBD1	TRBV19	once	TRBJ2-7	CASSDRANYEQYF	TGTGCCAGTAGCGACAGGGCGAATTACGAGCAGTACTTC
-	TRBV11-2	few	TRBJ2-2	CASSLGVETGELFF	TGTGCCAGCAGCTTGGGTGTGGAGACCGGGGAGCTGTTTTTT